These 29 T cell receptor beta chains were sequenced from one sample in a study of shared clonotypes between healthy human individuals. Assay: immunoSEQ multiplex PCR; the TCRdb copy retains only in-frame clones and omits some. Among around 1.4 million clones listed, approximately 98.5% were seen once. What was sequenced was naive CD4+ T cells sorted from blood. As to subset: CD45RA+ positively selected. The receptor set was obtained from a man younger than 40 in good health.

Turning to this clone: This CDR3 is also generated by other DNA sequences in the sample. The CDR3 nucleotides are TGCGCCAGCAGCCCGACAGGGGGGAATCAGCCCCAGCATTTT. It codes for CASSPTGGNQPQHF. The rearrangement uses TRBV5-1 and TRBJ1-5; 9 nucleotides match TRBD1. CDR3 length: 14 residues. Trimming cost V 4 bases and J 4 bases; bases outside gene matches: 3. CDR1 is SGHRS, CDR2 YFSETQ, per germline.

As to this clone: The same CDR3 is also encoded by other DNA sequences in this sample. In DNA form, the CDR3 reads TGTGCCAGCTCACCCCTTTCCAATGAGCAGTTCTTC. Protein product: CASSPLSNEQFF. The chain couples TRBV18 to TRBJ2-1; D is unresolved. The germline CDR1 and CDR2 sequences are KGHSH and LQKENI. This CDR3 has 12 amino acids. Between the trimmed V and J ends, which lost 3 bases and 6 bases, there was a span of 6 bases.

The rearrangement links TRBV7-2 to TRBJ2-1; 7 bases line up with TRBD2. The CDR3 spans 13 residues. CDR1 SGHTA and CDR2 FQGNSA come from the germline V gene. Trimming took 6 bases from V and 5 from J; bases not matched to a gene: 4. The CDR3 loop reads CASSWREHNEQFF. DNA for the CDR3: TGTGCCAGCAGTTGGCGGGAGCACAATGAGCAGTTCTTC. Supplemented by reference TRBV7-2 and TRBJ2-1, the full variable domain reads GAGVSQSPSNKVTEKGKDVELRCDPISGHTALYWYRQSLGQGLEFLIYFQGNSAPDKSGLPSDRFSAERTGGSVSTLTIQRTQQEDSAVYLCASSWREHNEQFFGPGTRLTVL.

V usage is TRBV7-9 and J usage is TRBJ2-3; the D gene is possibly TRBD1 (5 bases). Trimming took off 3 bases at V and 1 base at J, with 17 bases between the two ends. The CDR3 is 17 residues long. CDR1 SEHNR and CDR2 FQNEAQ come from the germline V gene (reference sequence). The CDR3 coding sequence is TGTGCCAGCAGCTTGGGCCGACAGAGTTCCCGCACAGATACGCAGTATTTT. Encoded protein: CASSLGRQSSRTDTQYF.

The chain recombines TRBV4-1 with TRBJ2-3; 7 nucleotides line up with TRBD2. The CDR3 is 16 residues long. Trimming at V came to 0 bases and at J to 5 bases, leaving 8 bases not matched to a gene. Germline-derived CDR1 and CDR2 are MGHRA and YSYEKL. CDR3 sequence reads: CASSQDLVLAEDTQYF. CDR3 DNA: TGCGCCAGCAGCCAAGATCTGGTGCTAGCGGAAGATACGCAGTATTTT.

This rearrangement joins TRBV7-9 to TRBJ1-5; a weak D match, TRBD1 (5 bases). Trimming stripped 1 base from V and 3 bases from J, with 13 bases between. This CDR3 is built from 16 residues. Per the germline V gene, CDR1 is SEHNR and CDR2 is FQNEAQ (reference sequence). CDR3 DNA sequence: TGTGCCAGCAGCTTAGGGGGGGTAGGGCCCAATCAGCCCCAGCATTTT. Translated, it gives CASSLGGVGPNQPQHF.

The CDR3, as DNA: TGCAGCGTTGGACAGTTATCCTACGAGCAGTACTTC. Translating gives CSVGQLSYEQYF. V usage is TRBV29-1 and J usage is TRBJ2-7; weak D call: TRBD1 (5 bases). The germline CDR1 and CDR2 sequences are SQVTM and ANQGSEA. The V end was cut by 4 bases, the J end by 1 base, with 8 bases between. The CDR3 spans 12 residues.

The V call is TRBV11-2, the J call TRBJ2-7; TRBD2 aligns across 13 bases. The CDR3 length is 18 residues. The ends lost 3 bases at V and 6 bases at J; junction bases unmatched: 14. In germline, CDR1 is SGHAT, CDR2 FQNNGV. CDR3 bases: TGTGCCAGCAGCTTGACCCGACTAGCGGGAGGAGTCCCCCTCGAGCAGTACTTC. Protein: CASSLTRLAGGVPLEQYF.

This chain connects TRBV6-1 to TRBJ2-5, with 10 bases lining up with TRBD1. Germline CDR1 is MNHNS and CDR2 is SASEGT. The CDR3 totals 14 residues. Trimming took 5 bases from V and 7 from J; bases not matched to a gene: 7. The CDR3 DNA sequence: TGTGCCAGCAGTTGGGGACAGGGGTCCGGGACCCAGTACTTC. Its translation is CASSWGQGSGTQYF.

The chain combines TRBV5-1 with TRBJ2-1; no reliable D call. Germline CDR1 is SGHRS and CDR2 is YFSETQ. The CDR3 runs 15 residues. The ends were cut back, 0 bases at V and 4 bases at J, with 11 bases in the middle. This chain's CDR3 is CASSLAASRYNEQFF. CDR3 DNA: TGCGCCAGCAGCTTGGCGGCTAGTAGGTACAATGAGCAGTTCTTC.

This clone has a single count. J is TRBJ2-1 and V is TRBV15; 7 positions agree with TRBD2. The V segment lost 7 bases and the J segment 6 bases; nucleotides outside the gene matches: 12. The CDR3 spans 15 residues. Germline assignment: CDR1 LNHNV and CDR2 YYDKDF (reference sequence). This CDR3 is CATNKAGINFNEQFF. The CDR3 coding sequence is TGTGCCACCAACAAAGCGGGAATCAATTTCAATGAGCAGTTCTTC.

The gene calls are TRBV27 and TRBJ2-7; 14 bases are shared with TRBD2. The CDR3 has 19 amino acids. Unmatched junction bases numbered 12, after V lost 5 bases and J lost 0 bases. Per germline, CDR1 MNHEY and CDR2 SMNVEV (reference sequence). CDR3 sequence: CASSPLGLAGGVISYEQYF. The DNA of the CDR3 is TGTGCCAGCAGTCCCCTCGGACTAGCGGGAGGCGTTATCTCCTACGAGCAGTACTTC.

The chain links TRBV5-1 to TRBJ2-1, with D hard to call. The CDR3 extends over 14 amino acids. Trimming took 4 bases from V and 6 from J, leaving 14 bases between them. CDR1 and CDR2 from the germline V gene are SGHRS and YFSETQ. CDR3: CASSRWTNGNEQFF. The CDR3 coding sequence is TGCGCCAGCAGCAGATGGACCAACGGCAATGAGCAGTTCTTC.

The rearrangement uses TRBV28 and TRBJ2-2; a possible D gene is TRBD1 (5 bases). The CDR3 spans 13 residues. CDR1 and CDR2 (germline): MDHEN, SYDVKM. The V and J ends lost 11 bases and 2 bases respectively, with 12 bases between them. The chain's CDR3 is CAGQGGNTGELFF. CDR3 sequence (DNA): TGTGCCGGCCAGGGTGGCAACACCGGGGAGCTGTTTTTT.

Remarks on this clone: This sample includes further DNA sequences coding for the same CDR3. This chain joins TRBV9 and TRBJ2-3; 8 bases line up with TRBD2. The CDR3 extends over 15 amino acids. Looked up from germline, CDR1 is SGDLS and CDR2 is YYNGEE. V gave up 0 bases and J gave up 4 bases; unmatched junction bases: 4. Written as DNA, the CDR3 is TGTGCCAGCAGCGTAGGCGGGACTAGGGCAGATACGCAGTATTTT. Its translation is CASSVGGTRADTQYF.

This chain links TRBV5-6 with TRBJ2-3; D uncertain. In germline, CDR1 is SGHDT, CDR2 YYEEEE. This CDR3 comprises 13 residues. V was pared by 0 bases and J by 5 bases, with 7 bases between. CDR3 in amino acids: CASSLGWRDTQYF. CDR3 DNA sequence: TGTGCCAGCAGCTTGGGGTGGAGAGATACGCAGTATTTT.

CDR3 sequence (DNA): TGCAGCGTTGTCAACGGGGTTTCCTACGAGCAGTACTTC. It is translated as CSVVNGVSYEQYF. The genes are TRBV29-1 and TRBJ2-7; a possible D gene is TRBD2 (5 bases). CDR3 length: 13 residues. Looked up from germline, CDR1 is SQVTM and CDR2 is ANQGSEA. V was clipped by 4 bases and J by 1 base, with 11 bases between them.

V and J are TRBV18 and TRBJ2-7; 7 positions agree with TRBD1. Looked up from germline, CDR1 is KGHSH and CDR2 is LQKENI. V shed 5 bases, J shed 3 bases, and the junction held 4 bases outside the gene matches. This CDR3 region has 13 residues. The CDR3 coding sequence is TGTGCCAGCTCAGAGGGACAGTACTACGAGCAGTACTTC. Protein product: CASSEGQYYEQYF. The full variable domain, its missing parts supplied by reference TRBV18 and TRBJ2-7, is NAGVMQNPRHLVRRRGQEARLRCSPMKGHSHVYWYRQLPEEGLKFMVYLQKENIIDESGMPKERFSAEFPKEGPSILRIQQVVRGDSAAYFCASSEGQYYEQYFGPGTRLTVT.

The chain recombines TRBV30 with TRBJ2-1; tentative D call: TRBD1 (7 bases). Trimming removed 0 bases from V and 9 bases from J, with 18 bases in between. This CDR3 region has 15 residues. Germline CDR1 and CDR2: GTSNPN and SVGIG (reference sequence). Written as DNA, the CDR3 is TGTGCCTGGAGTGTAGGGAGGCAGGGGGATGGTGAGCAGTTCTTC. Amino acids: CAWSVGRQGDGEQFF.

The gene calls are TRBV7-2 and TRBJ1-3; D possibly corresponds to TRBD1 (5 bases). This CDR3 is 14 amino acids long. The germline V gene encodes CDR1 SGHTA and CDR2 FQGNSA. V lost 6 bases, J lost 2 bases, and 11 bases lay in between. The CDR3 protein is CASSEVRAGNTIYF. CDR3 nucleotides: TGTGCCAGCAGTGAGGTCAGGGCTGGAAACACCATATATTTT.

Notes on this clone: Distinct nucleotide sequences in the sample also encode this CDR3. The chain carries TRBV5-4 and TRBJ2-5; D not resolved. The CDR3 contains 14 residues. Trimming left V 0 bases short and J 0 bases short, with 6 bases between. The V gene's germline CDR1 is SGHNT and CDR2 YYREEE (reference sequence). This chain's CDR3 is CASSLVADQETQYF. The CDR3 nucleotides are TGTGCCAGCAGCTTGGTGGCCGACCAAGAGACCCAGTACTTC.

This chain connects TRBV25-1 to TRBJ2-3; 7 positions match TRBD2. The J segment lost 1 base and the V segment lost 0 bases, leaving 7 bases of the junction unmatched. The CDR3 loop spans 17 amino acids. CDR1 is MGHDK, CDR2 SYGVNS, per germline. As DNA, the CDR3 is TGTGCCAGCAGTGAATATGGAGCGGGAACCCGCACAGATACGCAGTATTTT. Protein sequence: CASSEYGAGTRTDTQYF.

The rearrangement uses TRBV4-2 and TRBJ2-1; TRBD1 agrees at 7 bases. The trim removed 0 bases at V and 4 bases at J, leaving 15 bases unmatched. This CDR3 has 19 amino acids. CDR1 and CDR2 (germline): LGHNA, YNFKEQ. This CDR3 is CASSQDDSGQRVGYNEQFF. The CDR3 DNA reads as TGTGCCAGCAGCCAAGACGACTCGGGACAGCGAGTCGGATACAATGAGCAGTTCTTC.

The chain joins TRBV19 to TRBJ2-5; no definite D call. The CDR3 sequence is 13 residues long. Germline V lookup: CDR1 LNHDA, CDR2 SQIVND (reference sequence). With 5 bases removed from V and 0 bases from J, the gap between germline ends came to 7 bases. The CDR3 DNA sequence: TGTGCCAGTAGTTTGGGAAACCAAGAGACCCAGTACTTC. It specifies CASSLGNQETQYF.

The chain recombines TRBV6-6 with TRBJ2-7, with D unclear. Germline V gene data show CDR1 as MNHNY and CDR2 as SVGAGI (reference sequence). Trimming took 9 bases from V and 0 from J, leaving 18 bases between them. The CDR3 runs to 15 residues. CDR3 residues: CASQSKTRGSYEQYF. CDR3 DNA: TGTGCCAGTCAAAGTAAAACCCGCGGCTCCTACGAGCAGTACTTC.

The CDR3 here is CASSLRSDTGHYGYTF. CDR3 DNA: TGCGCCAGCAGCTTGAGGTCGGACACCGGACACTATGGCTACACCTTC. The V and J genes are TRBV5-1 and TRBJ1-2; tentative D call: TRBD1 (5 bases). CDR1 SGHRS and CDR2 YFSETQ come from the germline V gene. Trimming took 1 base from V and 3 from J, leaving 16 bases between them. This CDR3 region has 16 residues.

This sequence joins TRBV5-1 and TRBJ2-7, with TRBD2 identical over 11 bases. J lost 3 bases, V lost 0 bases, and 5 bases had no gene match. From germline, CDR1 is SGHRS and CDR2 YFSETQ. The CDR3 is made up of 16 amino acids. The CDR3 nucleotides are TGCGCCAGCAGCTTGGGACTAGCGGGACCCAACTACGAGCAGTACTTC. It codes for CASSLGLAGPNYEQYF.

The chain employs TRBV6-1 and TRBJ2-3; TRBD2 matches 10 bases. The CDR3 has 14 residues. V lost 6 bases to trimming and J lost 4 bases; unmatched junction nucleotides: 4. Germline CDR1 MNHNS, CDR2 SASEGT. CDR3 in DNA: TGTGCCAGCAGGCTAGCGGGAGAGGCAGATACGCAGTATTTT. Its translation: CASRLAGEADTQYF.

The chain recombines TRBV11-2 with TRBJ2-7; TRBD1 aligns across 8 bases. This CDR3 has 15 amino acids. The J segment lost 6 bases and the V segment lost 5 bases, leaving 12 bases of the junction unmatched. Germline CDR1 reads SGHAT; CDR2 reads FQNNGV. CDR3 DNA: TGTGCCAGCAGCGACCCGAGGACAGGGTATATCGAGCAGTACTTC. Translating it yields CASSDPRTGYIEQYF.